This TCR beta chain was captured by sequencing in a study of blood T cell repertoires in COVID-19. Study-level information: Samples taken during acute and convalescent COVID-19 were collected in the United States, Italy and Spain.

CDR1 and CDR2 (germline): SEHNR, FQNEAQ (reference sequence). The length of the CDR3 is 10 residues. V lost 10 bases, J lost 8 bases, and 4 bases stayed unmatched. Generated by immunoSEQ multiplex PCR, the TCRdb table keeps only in-frame clones and is missing some. The table shows 200,000 to 250,000 clones, with less than 90% occurring only once. Which cohort a participant joined came from the clinical history participants gave. Either two negative PCRs, clearance, or symptom resolution qualified Cohort 3 donors as recovered. The source material was PBMCs or T cells enriched from blood (not recorded which). The J gene is TRBJ1-2, the V gene TRBV7-9; TRBD1 agrees at 7 bases. The sequence came from a middle-aged woman who had recovered from COVID-19. Here the CDR3 reads CATGTVGYTF. CDR3 in DNA: TGTGCCACCGGGACAGTCGGCTACACCTTC.